This T cell receptor (beta chain) derives from a study of cytomegalovirus exposure and HLA in healthy donors. This PCR relied on a set of 60 Vbeta primers and 13 Jbeta primers. Source study methods: Tens of millions of unique TCR beta chains, roughly 11 million of them shared, were counted by a later analysis. Produced via immunoSEQ multiplex PCR; TCRdb's table is partial and in-frame only. V, J and clone size are those of that table, while D and trimming were read from the DNA. The sample includes about 160,000 clones, 80% to 90% of them seen just once. Per germline, CDR1 SEHNR and CDR2 FQNEAQ (reference sequence). This CDR3 contains 15 residues. After removal of 5 bases from V and 10 bases from J, the junction contained 13 bases not matched to a gene. Worth noting for this clone: What it binds is unknown.

Broader study findings: In a later analysis, TCR beta V- and J-gene trimming showed a link to a missense DCLRE1C variant. It is likely that the observed cluster of highly shared sequence variants was a sequencing artifact.

J is TRBJ2-1 and V is TRBV7-9; 8 bases align to TRBD2. This clonotype was sampled from a man between 50 and 59 years old in good health and CMV-seropositive. Sequenced input: PBMCs. Written as DNA, the CDR3 is TGTGCCAGCAGCATTGGGACTAGGGGGGCCCCCGAGCAGTTCTTC. Its translation: CASSIGTRGAPEQFF.